A single sample gave rise to the 14 T cell receptor beta chains below, sequenced in a study of shared clonotypes between healthy human individuals. Assay: immunoSEQ multiplex PCR; the TCRdb copy retains only in-frame clones and omits some. The table includes approximately 2.5 million clones, over 85% detected once. Sequencing was carried out using naive CD4+ T cells sorted from blood. Indicated subset: CD45RA+ positively selected. The receptors shown here come from a man aged 18 to 29 in good health.

V and J are TRBV5-1 and TRBJ1-5; TRBD1 is a possible D gene (6 bases). Trimming stripped 4 bases from V and 6 bases from J, with 14 bases between. From germline, CDR1 is SGHRS and CDR2 YFSETQ. The CDR3 extends over 14 amino acids. The CDR3 region has the DNA TGCGCCAGCAGCGTGGGGGGGGCAGGTCAGCCCCAGCATTTT. This translates into CASSVGGAGQPQHF.

The chain joins TRBV6-5 to TRBJ2-6; maybe TRBD2 (5 bases). This CDR3 spans 14 amino acids. CDR1 and CDR2 (germline): MNHEY, SVGAGI. The V and J ends lost 5 bases and 4 bases respectively, with 9 bases between them. The DNA of the CDR3 is TGTGCCAGCAGTCGTGAGGGAGGGGCCAACGTCCTGACTTTC. Its translation is CASSREGGANVLTF.

This chain connects TRBV5-4 to TRBJ2-3, with 11 bases matching TRBD2. Unmatched junction bases numbered 4, after V lost 4 bases and J lost 3 bases. CDR3 length: 15 residues. CDR1 is SGHNT, CDR2 YYREEE, per germline (reference sequence). CDR3 DNA: TGTGCCAGCAGCACCGGGACTAGCGGAACAGATACGCAGTATTTT. It encodes CASSTGTSGTDTQYF.

The V call is TRBV5-6, the J call TRBJ2-2; TRBD1 matches 8 bases. V was clipped by 4 bases and J by 5 bases; unmatched bases: 1. CDR3 size: 13 residues. Germline CDR1 SGHDT, CDR2 YYEEEE. The chain's CDR3 is CASSDRGTGELFF. The CDR3 DNA follows: TGTGCCAGCAGCGACAGGGGAACCGGGGAGCTGTTTTTT.

The chain uses TRBV11-3 and TRBJ2-7; D is perhaps TRBD2 (5 bases). From germline, CDR1 is SGHNT and CDR2 YENEEA. The CDR3 totals 12 residues. Trimming pared 0 bases from V and 6 bases from J, leaving 6 bases between. The CDR3 nucleotides are TGTGCCAGCAGCTTAGAAGGGAGCGAGCAGTACTTC. Its protein is CASSLEGSEQYF.

This sequence joins TRBV19 and TRBJ1-4, with TRBD1 identical over 8 bases. The germline CDR1 and CDR2 sequences are LNHDA and SQIVND (reference sequence). With 5 bases clipped from V and 8 bases from J, the junction kept 7 bases outside the gene matches. This CDR3 comprises 14 residues. In DNA form, the CDR3 reads TGTGCCAGTAGTCCAGGGGGCCTTGGAGAAAAACTGTTTTTT. Its translation is CASSPGGLGEKLFF.

The chain carries TRBV5-1 and TRBJ2-5; D possibly matches TRBD1 or TRBD2 (5 bases each). Germline V lookup: CDR1 SGHRS, CDR2 YFSETQ. The length of the CDR3 is 14 residues. Trimming shortened V by 0 bases and J by 7 bases, and 13 bases separated the two germline ends. This CDR3 reads CASSLEGTGGTQYF. The CDR3 DNA is TGCGCCAGCAGCTTGGAGGGGACCGGAGGGACCCAGTACTTC.

The chain joins TRBV15 to TRBJ2-7; D is possibly TRBD2 (6 bases). The CDR3 is 16 amino acids. With 1 base removed from V and 0 bases from J, the gap between germline ends came to 13 bases. Germline V lookup: CDR1 LNHNV, CDR2 YYDKDF (reference sequence). The CDR3, as DNA: TGTGCCACCAGCAGAGGGGGGGAACGGAGCTCCTACGAGCAGTACTTC. It is translated as CATSRGGERSSYEQYF. The entire variable domain, with the rest obtained from reference TRBV15 and TRBJ2-7, is as follows: DAMVIQNPRYQVTQFGKPVTLSCSQTLNHNVMYWYQQKSSQAPKLLFHYYDKDFNNEADTPDNFQSRRPNTSFCFLDIRSPGLGDTAMYLCATSRGGERSSYEQYFGPGTRLTVT.

The V gene is TRBV6-5, the J gene TRBJ2-7, with 8 bases lining up with TRBD1. The V gene's germline CDR1 is MNHEY and CDR2 SVGAGI. Trimming at V came to 5 bases and at J to 6 bases, leaving 3 bases not matched to a gene. CDR3 length equals 12 residues. The CDR3 sequence is CASSRTGFEQYF. Here the CDR3 DNA reads TGTGCCAGCAGTAGGACAGGGTTCGAGCAGTACTTC.

This chain links TRBV19 with TRBJ2-1, with D maybe TRBD1 (7 bases). Germline lookup yields CDR1 LNHDA and CDR2 SQIVND (reference sequence). This CDR3 contains 15 residues. V was pared by 5 bases and J by 2 bases, with 13 bases between. As DNA, the CDR3 is TGTGCCAGTAGTGTCGCGGGACAGACCTACAATGAGCAGTTCTTC. It encodes CASSVAGQTYNEQFF.

This clone was seen just once. This chain uses TRBV7-2 with TRBJ2-1; 9 bases align to TRBD2. Germline V CDR1 and CDR2: SGHTA, FQGNSA. V was pared by 1 base and J by 6 bases, with 7 bases of the junction left unmatched. The length of the CDR3 is 16 residues. DNA of the CDR3: TGTGCCAGCAGCTTAGTGTTGATAGCGGGAGTCAATGAGCAGTTCTTC. It yields the protein CASSLVLIAGVNEQFF.

The CDR3 coding sequence is TGTGCCAGCAGCCAAGATGGGACGGGAAGCGGCTACACCTTC. This codes for CASSQDGTGSGYTF. The rearrangement joins TRBV4-2 to TRBJ1-2; tentative D call: TRBD1 (5 bases). The CDR3 contains 14 residues. V gave up 0 bases and J gave up 8 bases, with 13 bases separating them. Germline-derived CDR1 and CDR2 are LGHNA and YNFKEQ.

The gene calls are TRBV30 and TRBJ2-3, with 9 bases that match TRBD2. Germline CDR1 GTSNPN, CDR2 SVGIG (reference sequence). CDR3 length equals 13 residues. V was pared by 1 base and J by 6 bases, with 2 bases of the junction left unmatched. DNA for the CDR3: TGTGCCTGGAGTGCGGGACTAGCTGATACGCAGTATTTT. Translating gives CAWSAGLADTQYF.

This chain connects TRBV6-5 to TRBJ1-6; D gene unclear. The CDR3 is made up of 15 amino acids. Germline assignment: CDR1 MNHEY and CDR2 SVGAGI. The V end lost 5 bases, the J end lost 4 bases, and 12 bases lay between the germline ends. DNA of the CDR3: TGTGCCAGCAGTAGCCTCGGGCCTTATAATTCACCCCTCCACTTT. The encoded protein is CASSSLGPYNSPLHF.